The 9 T cell receptor beta chains in this list originate from one sample, sequenced in a study of blood T cell repertoires in COVID-19 (dated by TCRdb to 2020 to 2022). The library was produced with the immunoSEQ multiplex PCR assay. The immuneACCESS repertoire file appears here via TCRdb, limited to in-frame rearrangements. These files lack a portion of the clones; in checked studies, under half of the deficit traces to unresolved V genes, and the cause of the others is not known. Present in this sample are 85,000 to 120,000 clones, approximately 84% of which were seen just once. The top ten constitute about 10% of the sample. The specimen sequenced was peripheral blood. The receptors were sampled from a man in his forties with active or convalescent COVID-19.

This chain joins TRBV19 and TRBJ2-7, with a weak D call TRBD1 (5 bases). Trimming shortened V by 3 bases and J by 6 bases, and 15 bases separated the two germline ends. The length of the CDR3 is 14 residues. Germline V CDR1 and CDR2: LNHDA, SQIVND (reference sequence). CDR3 DNA: TGTGCCAGTAGTATTGCCAGGGATAATGCCGAGCAGTACTTC. This codes for CASSIARDNAEQYF.

The chain links TRBV6-6 to TRBJ1-4; 12 bases agree with TRBD1. The germline V gene encodes CDR1 MNHNY and CDR2 SVGAGI (reference sequence). This CDR3 region has 15 residues. The trim removed 5 bases at V and 8 bases at J, leaving 6 bases unmatched. DNA of the CDR3: TGTGCCAGCAGTGCTCCGGGACAGGGGGCGGAAAAACTGTTTTTT. Protein product: CASSAPGQGAEKLFF.

The V gene is TRBV11-2, the J gene TRBJ2-2; no firm D call. V lost 2 bases and J 0 bases, leaving 4 bases between the germline ends. The germline CDR1 and CDR2 sequences are SGHAT and FQNNGV. This CDR3 spans 14 amino acids. The CDR3 sequence: CASSLHTNTGELFF. The CDR3 region has the DNA TGTGCCAGCAGCTTACACACGAACACCGGGGAGCTGTTTTTT.

The chain is built from TRBV30 and TRBJ1-5; TRBD1 might be the D (5 bases). Germline V gene sequence: CDR1 GTSNPN, CDR2 SVGIG (reference sequence). CDR3 length: 13 residues. Between the trimmed V and J ends, which lost 6 bases and 0 bases, there was a span of 9 bases. The CDR3 region has the DNA TGTGCCTGCGAGACAGATAGCAATCAGCCCCAGCATTTT. Protein product: CACETDSNQPQHF.

The chain carries TRBV9 and TRBJ2-3; D is uncertain. Germline assignment: CDR1 SGDLS and CDR2 YYNGEE. This CDR3 spans 11 amino acids. V was clipped by 1 base and J by 9 bases, with 6 bases between them. The CDR3 region is CASSVSQTQYF. DNA of the CDR3: TGTGCCAGCAGCGTATCTCAGACGCAGTATTTT.

This chain joins TRBV28 and TRBJ1-1; tentatively, D is TRBD1 (5 bases). Deletions cut 3 bases from V and 1 base from J, with 9 bases between. The CDR3 contains 14 residues. Germline lookup yields CDR1 MDHEN and CDR2 SYDVKM. The CDR3 is CASSLTAGNTEAFF. The CDR3, as DNA: TGTGCCAGCAGTTTGACAGCAGGGAACACTGAAGCTTTCTTT.

The chain combines TRBV5-1 with TRBJ2-1; 11 positions agree with TRBD2. This CDR3 region has 16 residues. Germline V gene lookup returns CDR1 SGHRS and CDR2 YFSETQ. V was clipped by 1 base and J by 2 bases; unmatched bases: 2. CDR3 residues: CASSLFSGGAYNEQFF. CDR3 sequence (DNA): TGCGCCAGCAGCTTGTTTAGCGGGGGGGCCTACAATGAGCAGTTCTTC.

This chain links TRBV2 with TRBJ2-2; TRBD2 might be the D (6 bases). The germline V and J ends were trimmed by 4 bases and 0 bases, with 12 bases remaining between them. There are 16 residues in the CDR3. CDR1 is SNHLY, CDR2 FYNNEI, per germline. The CDR3 nucleotides are TGTGCCAGCAGTGGGGGGACTTCAACGAACACCGGGGAGCTGTTTTTT. Encoded protein: CASSGGTSTNTGELFF.

This chain joins TRBV7-8 and TRBJ1-1; D might be TRBD1 (5 bases). The germline gives CDR1 SGHVS, CDR2 FQNEAQ. This CDR3 is built from 14 residues. With 0 bases removed from V and 5 bases from J, the gap between germline ends came to 10 bases. This chain's CDR3 is CASSLAAGGTEAFF. The CDR3 DNA reads as TGTGCCAGCAGCTTAGCGGCGGGGGGGACTGAAGCTTTCTTT.